This T cell receptor beta chain originates from a study of CD4+ T cells in melanoma. Study-wide results and limits: CD8+ T cell, macrophage and B cell function reportedly correlated with neoantigen-specific CD4+ T cells. Neoantigen-specific CD4+ T cells in melanoma reportedly had diverse differentiation states.

Profiled with immunoSEQ multiplex PCR; TCRdb holds only in-frame clones, not every one. The sample includes more than 12,000 clones, roughly 69% of them seen just once. Comments on this clone: Antigen unknown.

Germline V lookup: CDR1 MNHNS, CDR2 SASEGT. CDR3 length: 13 residues. The V end lost 5 bases, the J end lost 4 bases, and 11 bases lay between the germline ends. Sequencing was performed on cells from a culture (not recorded whether cultured in vitro). The sequence came from a human donor with melanoma. The chain carries TRBV6-1 and TRBJ1-2; D gene ambiguous. This CDR3 is CASSFDGTYGYTF. The DNA for the CDR3 is TGTGCCAGCAGTTTCGACGGAACCTATGGCTACACCTTC.